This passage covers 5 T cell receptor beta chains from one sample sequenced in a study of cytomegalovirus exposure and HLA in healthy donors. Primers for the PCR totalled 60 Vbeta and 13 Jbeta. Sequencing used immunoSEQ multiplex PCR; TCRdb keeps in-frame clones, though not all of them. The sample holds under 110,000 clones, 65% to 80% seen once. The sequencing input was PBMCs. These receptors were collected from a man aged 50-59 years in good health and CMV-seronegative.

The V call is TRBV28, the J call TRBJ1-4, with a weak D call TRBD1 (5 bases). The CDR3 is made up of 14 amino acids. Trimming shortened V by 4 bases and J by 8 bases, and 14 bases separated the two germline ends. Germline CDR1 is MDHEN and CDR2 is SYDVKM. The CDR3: CASSSTASREKLFF. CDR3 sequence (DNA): TGTGCCAGCAGTTCGACAGCCTCACGGGAAAAACTGTTTTTT.

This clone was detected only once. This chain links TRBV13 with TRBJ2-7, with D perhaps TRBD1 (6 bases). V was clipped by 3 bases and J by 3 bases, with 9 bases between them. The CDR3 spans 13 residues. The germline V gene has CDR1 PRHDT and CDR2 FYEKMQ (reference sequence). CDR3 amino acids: CASSFGQLYEQYF. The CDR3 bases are TGTGCCAGCAGCTTCGGACAGCTCTACGAGCAGTACTTC.

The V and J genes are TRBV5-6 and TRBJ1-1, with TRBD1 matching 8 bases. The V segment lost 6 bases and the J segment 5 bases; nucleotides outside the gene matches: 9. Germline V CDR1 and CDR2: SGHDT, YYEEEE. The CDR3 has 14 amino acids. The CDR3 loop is CASTMRQGRTEAFF. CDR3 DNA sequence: TGTGCCAGCACTATGAGACAGGGGAGGACTGAAGCTTTCTTT.

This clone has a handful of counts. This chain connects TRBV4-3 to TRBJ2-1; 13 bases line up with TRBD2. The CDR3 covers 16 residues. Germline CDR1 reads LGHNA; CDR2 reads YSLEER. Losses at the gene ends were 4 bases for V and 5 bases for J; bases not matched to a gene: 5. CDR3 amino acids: CASSPGTSGINNEQFF. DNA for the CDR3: TGCGCCAGCAGCCCGGGGACTAGCGGGATAAACAATGAGCAGTTCTTC.

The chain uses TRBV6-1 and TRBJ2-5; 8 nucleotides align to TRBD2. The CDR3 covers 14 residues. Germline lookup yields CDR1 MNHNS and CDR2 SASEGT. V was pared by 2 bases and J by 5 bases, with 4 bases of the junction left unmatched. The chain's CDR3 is CASSETGGGETQYF. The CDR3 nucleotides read TGTGCCAGCAGTGAAACTGGCGGGGGGGAGACCCAGTACTTC.